The TCR beta chain described here comes from a study of CDR3 diversity in severe acne. TCRdb itself ran the PCR reads through MiXCR, one entry per CDR3 protein. The table lists some 90,000 distinct CDR3 sequences, approximately 54% of them singletons. CDR1 is SGHRS and CDR2 is YFSETQ in the germline V gene. Trimming took off 7 bases at V and 2 bases at J, with 9 bases between the two ends. The CDR3 covers 13 residues. This clonotype has more than one count but fewer than ten. V is TRBV5-1 and J is TRBJ1-4; D ambiguous. What was sequenced was blood. The origin of this receptor is a male donor with severe acne vulgaris. In nucleotides, the CDR3 is TGCGCCAGCTGCGGACGGACTAATGAAAAACTGTTTTTT. As protein: CASCGRTNEKLFF.